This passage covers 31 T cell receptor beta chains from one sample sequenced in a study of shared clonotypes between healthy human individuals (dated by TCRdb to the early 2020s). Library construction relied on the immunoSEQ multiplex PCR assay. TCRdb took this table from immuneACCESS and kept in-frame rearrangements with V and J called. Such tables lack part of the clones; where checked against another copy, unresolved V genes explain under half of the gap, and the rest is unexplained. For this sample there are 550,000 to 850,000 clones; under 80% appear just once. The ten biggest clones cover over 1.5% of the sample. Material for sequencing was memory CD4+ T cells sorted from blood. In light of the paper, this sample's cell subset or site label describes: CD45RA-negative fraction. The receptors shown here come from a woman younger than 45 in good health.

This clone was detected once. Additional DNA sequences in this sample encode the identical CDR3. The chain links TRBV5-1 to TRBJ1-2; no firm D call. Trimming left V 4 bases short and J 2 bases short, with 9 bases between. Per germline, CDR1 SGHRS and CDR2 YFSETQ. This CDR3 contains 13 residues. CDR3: CASSLAQNYGYTF. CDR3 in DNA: TGCGCCAGCAGCCTGGCCCAGAACTATGGCTACACCTTC.

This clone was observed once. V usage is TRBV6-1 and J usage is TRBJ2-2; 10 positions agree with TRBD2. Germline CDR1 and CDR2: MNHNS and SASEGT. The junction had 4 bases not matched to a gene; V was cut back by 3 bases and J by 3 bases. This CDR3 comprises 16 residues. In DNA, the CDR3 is TGTGCCAGCAGTGATTCCGGGACTAGCGACACCGGGGAGCTGTTTTTT. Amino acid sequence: CASSDSGTSDTGELFF.

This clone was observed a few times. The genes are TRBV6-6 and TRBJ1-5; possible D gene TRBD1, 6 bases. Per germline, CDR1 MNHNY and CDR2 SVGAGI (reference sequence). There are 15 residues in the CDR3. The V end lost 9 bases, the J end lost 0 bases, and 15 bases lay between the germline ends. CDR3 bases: TGTGCCAGATGGGGGGGGCCAACTAGCAATCAGCCCCAGCATTTT. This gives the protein CARWGGPTSNQPQHF.

CDR3 sequence reads: CASSSTPGLAGVLGYEQYF. Written as DNA, the CDR3 is TGTGCCAGCAGTTCGACACCGGGACTAGCGGGAGTCCTCGGCTACGAGCAGTACTTC. The rearrangement uses TRBV27 and TRBJ2-7, with 14 bases matching TRBD2. The J segment lost 3 bases and the V segment lost 4 bases, leaving 14 bases of the junction unmatched. Germline V gene sequence: CDR1 MNHEY, CDR2 SMNVEV (reference sequence). This CDR3 spans 19 amino acids.

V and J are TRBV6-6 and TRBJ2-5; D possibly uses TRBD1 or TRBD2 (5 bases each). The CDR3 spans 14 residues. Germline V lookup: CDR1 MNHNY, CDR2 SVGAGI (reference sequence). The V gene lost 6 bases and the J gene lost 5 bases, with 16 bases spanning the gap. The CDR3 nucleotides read TGTGCCAGCAGAATAACCGGGGCCATGGAGACCCAGTACTTC. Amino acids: CASRITGAMETQYF.

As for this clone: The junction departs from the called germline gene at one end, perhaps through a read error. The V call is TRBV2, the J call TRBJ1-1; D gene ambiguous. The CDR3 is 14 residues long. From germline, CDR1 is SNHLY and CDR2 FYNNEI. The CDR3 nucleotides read TGTGCCAGCACTGAAAACAGTGGGTCCACTGAAGCTTTCTTT. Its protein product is CASTENSGSTEAFF.

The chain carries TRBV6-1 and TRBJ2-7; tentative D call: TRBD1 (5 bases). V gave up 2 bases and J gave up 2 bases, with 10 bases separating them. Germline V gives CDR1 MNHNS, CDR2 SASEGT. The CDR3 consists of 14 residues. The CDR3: CASSESKGPYEQYF. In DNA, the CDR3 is TGTGCCAGCAGTGAAAGTAAGGGGCCCTACGAGCAGTACTTC.

The CDR3 DNA reads as TGCGCCAGCAGCCATCTGGTGAACACTGAAGCTTTCTTT. Encoded protein: CASSHLVNTEAFF. This sequence joins TRBV4-1 and TRBJ1-1; D is undetermined. Germline CDR1 and CDR2: MGHRA and YSYEKL. V gave up 3 bases and J gave up 0 bases, with 5 bases separating them. The CDR3 spans 13 residues.

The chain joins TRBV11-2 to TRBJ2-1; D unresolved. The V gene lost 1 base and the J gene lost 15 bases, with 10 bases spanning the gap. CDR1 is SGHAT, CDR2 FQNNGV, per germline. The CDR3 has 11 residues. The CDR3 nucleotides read TGTGCCAGCAGCTTAGGTTCCGCCCCGTTCTTC. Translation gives CASSLGSAPFF.

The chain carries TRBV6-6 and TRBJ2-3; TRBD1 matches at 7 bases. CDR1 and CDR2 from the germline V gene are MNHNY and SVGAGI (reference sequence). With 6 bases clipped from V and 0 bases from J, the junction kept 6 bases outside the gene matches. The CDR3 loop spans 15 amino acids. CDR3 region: CASRHGQASTDTQYF. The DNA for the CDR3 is TGTGCCAGCAGGCACGGACAGGCGAGCACAGATACGCAGTATTTT.

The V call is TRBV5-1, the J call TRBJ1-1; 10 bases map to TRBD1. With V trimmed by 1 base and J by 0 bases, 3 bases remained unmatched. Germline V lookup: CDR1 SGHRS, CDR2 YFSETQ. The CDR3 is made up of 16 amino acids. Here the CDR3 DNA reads TGCGCCAGCAGCTTGCTGGGACAGGGGATGAACACTGAAGCTTTCTTT. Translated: CASSLLGQGMNTEAFF.

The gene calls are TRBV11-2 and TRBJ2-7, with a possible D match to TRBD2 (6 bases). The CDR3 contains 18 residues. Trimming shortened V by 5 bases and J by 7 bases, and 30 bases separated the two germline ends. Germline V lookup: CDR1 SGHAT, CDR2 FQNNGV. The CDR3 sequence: CASSNLEREAGLSREQYF. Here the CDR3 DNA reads TGTGCCAGCAGCAACCTCGAAAGGGAGGCGGGGCTGTCTCGGGAGCAGTACTTC.

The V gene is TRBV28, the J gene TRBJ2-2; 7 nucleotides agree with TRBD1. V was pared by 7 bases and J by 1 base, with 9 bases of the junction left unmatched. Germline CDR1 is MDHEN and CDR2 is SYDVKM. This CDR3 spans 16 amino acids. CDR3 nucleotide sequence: TGTGCCAGCACCTCCTCCGGGACAGTGAACACCGGGGAGCTGTTTTTT. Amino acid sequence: CASTSSGTVNTGELFF.

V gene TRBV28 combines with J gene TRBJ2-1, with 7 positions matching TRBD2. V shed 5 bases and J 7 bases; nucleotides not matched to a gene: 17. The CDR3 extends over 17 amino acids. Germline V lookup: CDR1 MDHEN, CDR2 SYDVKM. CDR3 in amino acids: CASSPRLGGRYGNEQFF. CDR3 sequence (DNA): TGTGCCAGCAGTCCCCGGCTAGGCGGGAGATACGGAAATGAGCAGTTCTTC.

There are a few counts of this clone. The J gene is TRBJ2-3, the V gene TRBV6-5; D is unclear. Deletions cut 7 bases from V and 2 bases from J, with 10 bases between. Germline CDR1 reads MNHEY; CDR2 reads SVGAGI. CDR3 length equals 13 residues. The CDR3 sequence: CASKDGDTDTQYF. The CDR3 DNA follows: TGTGCCAGCAAGGACGGAGACACAGATACGCAGTATTTT.

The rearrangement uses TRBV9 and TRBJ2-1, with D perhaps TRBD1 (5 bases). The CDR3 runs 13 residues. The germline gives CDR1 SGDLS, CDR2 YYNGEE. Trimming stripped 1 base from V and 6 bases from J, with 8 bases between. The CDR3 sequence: CASSVNRLNEQFF. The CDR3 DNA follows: TGTGCCAGCAGCGTAAACAGGCTCAATGAGCAGTTCTTC. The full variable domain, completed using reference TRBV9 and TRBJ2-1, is DSGVTQTPKHLITATGQRVTLRCSPRSGDLSVYWYQQSLDQGLQFLIQYYNGEERAKGNILERFSAQQFPDLHSELNLSSLELGDSALYFCASSVNRLNEQFFGPGTRLTVL.

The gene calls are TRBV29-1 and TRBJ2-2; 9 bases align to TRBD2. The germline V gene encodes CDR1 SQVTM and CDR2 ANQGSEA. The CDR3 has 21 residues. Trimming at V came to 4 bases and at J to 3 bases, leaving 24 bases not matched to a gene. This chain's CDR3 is CSVVPRGARTSEFGDTGELFF. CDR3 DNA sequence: TGCAGCGTTGTACCGAGGGGGGCTCGGACTAGCGAATTCGGGGACACCGGGGAGCTGTTTTTT.

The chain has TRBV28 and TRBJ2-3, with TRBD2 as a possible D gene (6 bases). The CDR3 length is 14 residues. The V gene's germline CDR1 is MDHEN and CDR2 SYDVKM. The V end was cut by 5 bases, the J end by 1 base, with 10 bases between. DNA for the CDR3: TGTGCCAGCAGTGGCAGGAGGGGCACAGATACGCAGTATTTT. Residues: CASSGRRGTDTQYF. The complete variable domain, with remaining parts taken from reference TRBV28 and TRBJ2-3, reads DVKVTQSSRYLVKRTGEKVFLECVQDMDHENMFWYRQDPGLGLRLIYFSYDVKMKEKGDIPEGYSVSREKKERFSLILESASTNQTSMYLCASSGRRGTDTQYFGPGTRLTVL.

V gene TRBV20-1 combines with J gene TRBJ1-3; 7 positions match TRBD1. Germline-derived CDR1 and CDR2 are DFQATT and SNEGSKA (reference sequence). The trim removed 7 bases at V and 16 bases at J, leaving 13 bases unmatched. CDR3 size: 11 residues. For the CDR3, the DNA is TGCAGTGTTTTTTCCCCGACAGGGCCCTATTTT. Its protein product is CSVFSPTGPYF.

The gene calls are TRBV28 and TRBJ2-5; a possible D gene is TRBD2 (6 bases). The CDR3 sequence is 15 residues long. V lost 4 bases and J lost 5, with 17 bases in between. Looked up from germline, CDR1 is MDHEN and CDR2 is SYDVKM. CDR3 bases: TGTGCCAGCAGTTGGCGCGGGAACGCAAGGGAGACCCAGTACTTC. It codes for CASSWRGNARETQYF.

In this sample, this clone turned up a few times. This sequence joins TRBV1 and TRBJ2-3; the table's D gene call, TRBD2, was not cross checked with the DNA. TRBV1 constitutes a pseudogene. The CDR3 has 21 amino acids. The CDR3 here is CTSSLELALTGTSGSTDTQYF. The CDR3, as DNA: TGCACCAGCAGCCTCGAATTGGCTCTAACCGGGACTAGCGGGAGCACAGATACGCAGTATTTT.

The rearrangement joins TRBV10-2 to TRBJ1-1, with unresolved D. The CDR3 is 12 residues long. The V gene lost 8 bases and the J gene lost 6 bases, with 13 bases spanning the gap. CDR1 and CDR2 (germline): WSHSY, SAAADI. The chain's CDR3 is CASGETGAEAFF. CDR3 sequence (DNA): TGCGCCAGCGGCGAAACCGGAGCTGAAGCTTTCTTT.

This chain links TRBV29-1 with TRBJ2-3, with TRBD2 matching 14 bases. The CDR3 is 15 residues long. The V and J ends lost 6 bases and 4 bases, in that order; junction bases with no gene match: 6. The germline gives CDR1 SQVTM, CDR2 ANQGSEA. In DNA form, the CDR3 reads TGCAGCGTCTCTTCGGGACTAGCGGGAGCAGATACGCAGTATTTT. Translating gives CSVSSGLAGADTQYF.

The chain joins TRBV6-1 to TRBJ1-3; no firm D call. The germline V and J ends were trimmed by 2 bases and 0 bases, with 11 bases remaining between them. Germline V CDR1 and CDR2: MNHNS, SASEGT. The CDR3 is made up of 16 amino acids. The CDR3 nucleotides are TGTGCCAGCAGTGAACCCCTTCCCCACTCTGGAAACACCATATATTTT. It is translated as CASSEPLPHSGNTIYF.

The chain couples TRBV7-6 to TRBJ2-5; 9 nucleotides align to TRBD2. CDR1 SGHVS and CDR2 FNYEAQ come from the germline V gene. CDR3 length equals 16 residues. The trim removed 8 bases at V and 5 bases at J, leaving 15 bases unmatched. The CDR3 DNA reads TGTGCCAGCGTGAATCCGTTAGCGGGAGTCCGGGAGACCCAGTACTTC. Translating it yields CASVNPLAGVRETQYF.

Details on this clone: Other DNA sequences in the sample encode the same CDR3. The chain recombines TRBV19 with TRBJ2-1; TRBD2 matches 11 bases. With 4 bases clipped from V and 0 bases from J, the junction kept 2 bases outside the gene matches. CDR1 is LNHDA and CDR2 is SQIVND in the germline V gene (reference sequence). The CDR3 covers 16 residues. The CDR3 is CASSRTSGSSYNEQFF. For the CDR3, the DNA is TGTGCCAGTAGTAGAACTAGCGGGAGCTCCTACAATGAGCAGTTCTTC.

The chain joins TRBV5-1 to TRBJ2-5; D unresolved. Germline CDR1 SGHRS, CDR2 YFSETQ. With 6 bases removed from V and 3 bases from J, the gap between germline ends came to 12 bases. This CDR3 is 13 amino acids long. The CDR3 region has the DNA TGCGCCAGCAACTGGCAAGGTGAAGAGACCCAGTACTTC. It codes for CASNWQGEETQYF.

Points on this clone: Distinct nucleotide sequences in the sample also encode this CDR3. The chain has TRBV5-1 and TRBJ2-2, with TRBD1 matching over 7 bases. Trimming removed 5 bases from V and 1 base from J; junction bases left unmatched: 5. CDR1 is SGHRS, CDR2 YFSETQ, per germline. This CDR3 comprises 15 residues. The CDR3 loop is CASSPGQENTGELFF. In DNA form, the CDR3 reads TGCGCCAGCAGTCCAGGACAGGAGAACACCGGGGAGCTGTTTTTT.

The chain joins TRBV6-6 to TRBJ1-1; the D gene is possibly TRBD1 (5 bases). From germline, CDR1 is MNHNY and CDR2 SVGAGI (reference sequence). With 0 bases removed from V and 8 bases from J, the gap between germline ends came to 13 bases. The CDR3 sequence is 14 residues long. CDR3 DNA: TGTGCCAGCAGTTACTCAGGGGCGAGGGGAGAAGCTTTCTTT. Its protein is CASSYSGARGEAFF.

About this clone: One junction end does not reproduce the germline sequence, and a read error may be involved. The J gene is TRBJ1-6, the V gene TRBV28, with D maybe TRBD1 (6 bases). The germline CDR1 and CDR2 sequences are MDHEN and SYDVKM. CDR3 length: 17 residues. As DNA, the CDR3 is TGTGCCAGCAGTTCGAATACAGGGTCCTCCTTTAATTCACCCCTCCACTTT. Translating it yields CASSSNTGSSFNSPLHF.

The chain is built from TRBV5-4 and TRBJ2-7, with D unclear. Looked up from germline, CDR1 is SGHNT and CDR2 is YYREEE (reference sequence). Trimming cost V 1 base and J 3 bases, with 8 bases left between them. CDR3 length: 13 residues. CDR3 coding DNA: TGTGCCAGCAGCTTGAGTGGGATCTACGAGCAGTACTTC. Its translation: CASSLSGIYEQYF.